This is a list of T cell receptor beta chains from one sample in a study of a mutant IDH1 vaccine in newly diagnosed glioma. Profiling relied on immunoSEQ multiplex PCR, and the TCRdb table lists in-frame clones only, not all of them. The sample lists 58,000 or so clones; 86% were seen once. What these receptors recognize is not known. The sample here was PBMCs, taken from a glioma patient whose treatment included an IDH1 peptide vaccine. The receptors shown here come from a man in his forties with glioma. Both conserved end residues are part of each CDR3. The order of the fields is clone size, V gene, J gene, D gene, CDR3 protein, CDR3 DNA. The D gene is left open where the match is weak. Where a row states a size, it is once, few, many or the class of an expanded clone; other rows omit it.

clone_size: .; v_call: TRBV6-1; j_call: TRBJ1-1; d_call: .; cdr3_aa: CASSKGQRGAEAFF; cdr3_nt: TGTGCCAGCAGTAAGGGACAAAGAGGGGCTGAAGCTTTCTTT
clone_size: .; v_call: TRBV11-2; j_call: TRBJ2-7; d_call: TRBD1; cdr3_aa: CASSAHRGRASYEQYF; cdr3_nt: TGTGCCAGCAGCGCCCACAGGGGACGAGCCTCCTACGAGCAGTACTTC
clone_size: .; v_call: TRBV5-6; j_call: TRBJ1-3; d_call: TRBD1; cdr3_aa: CASSLPGGNGNTIYF; cdr3_nt: TGTGCCAGCAGCTTGCCAGGGGGCAATGGAAACACCATATATTTT
clone_size: .; v_call: TRBV6-6; j_call: TRBJ2-5; d_call: .; cdr3_aa: CASSFFGGSLQETQYF; cdr3_nt: TGTGCCAGCAGTTTCTTTGGGGGGAGCCTCCAAGAGACCCAGTACTTC
clone_size: .; v_call: TRBV5-5; j_call: TRBJ2-7; d_call: .; cdr3_aa: CASSSDSYEQYF; cdr3_nt: TGTGCCAGCAGCTCGGATTCCTACGAGCAGTACTTC
clone_size: .; v_call: TRBV4-3; j_call: TRBJ2-1; d_call: TRBD2; cdr3_aa: CASSPDGAGGEQFF; cdr3_nt: TGCGCCAGCAGCCCCGACGGAGCGGGGGGTGAGCAGTTCTTC
clone_size: few; v_call: TRBV19; j_call: TRBJ1-2; d_call: .; cdr3_aa: CASSKMEYGYTF; cdr3_nt: TGTGCCAGTAGTAAGATGGAATATGGCTACACCTTC
clone_size: .; v_call: TRBV27; j_call: TRBJ1-2; d_call: .; cdr3_aa: CASRPRQALYGYTF; cdr3_nt: TGTGCCAGCAGGCCCAGACAGGCACTCTATGGCTACACCTTC
clone_size: .; v_call: TRBV7-9; j_call: TRBJ2-1; d_call: TRBD1; cdr3_aa: CASSLAGTGGGNEQFF; cdr3_nt: TGTGCCAGCAGCTTAGCCGGGACAGGGGGTGGCAATGAGCAGTTCTTC
clone_size: .; v_call: TRBV2; j_call: TRBJ1-5; d_call: .; cdr3_aa: CASGEGQPQHF; cdr3_nt: TGTGCCAGCGGTGAGGGGCAGCCCCAGCATTTT
clone_size: .; v_call: TRBV6-5; j_call: TRBJ2-2; d_call: .; cdr3_aa: CASSYSATLITGELFF; cdr3_nt: TGTGCCAGCAGTTACTCGGCGACACTAATCACCGGGGAGCTGTTTTTT
clone_size: .; v_call: TRBV6-5; j_call: TRBJ2-7; d_call: .; cdr3_aa: CASSRKEGAYEQYF; cdr3_nt: TGTGCCAGCAGCCGAAAAGAGGGAGCCTACGAGCAGTACTTC
clone_size: few; v_call: TRBV5-1; j_call: TRBJ2-1; d_call: .; cdr3_aa: CASSLEGISYNEQFF; cdr3_nt: TGCGCCAGCAGCTTGGAAGGGATCTCCTACAATGAGCAGTTCTTC
clone_size: .; v_call: TRBV7-2; j_call: TRBJ2-1; d_call: .; cdr3_aa: CASSLWASSGNEQFF; cdr3_nt: TGTGCCAGCAGCTTATGGGCTAGCTCGGGCAATGAGCAGTTCTTC
clone_size: .; v_call: TRBV19; j_call: TRBJ1-2; d_call: .; cdr3_aa: CASRLGVYGYTF; cdr3_nt: TGTGCCAGTAGACTGGGGGTTTATGGCTACACCTTC
clone_size: .; v_call: TRBV7-3; j_call: TRBJ2-5; d_call: .; cdr3_aa: CASSLGQGETQYF; cdr3_nt: TGTGCCAGCAGCTTAGGGCAGGGAGAGACCCAGTACTTC
clone_size: .; v_call: TRBV25-1; j_call: TRBJ1-2; d_call: .; cdr3_aa: CASLGAGAARVYGYTF; cdr3_nt: TGTGCCAGCTTAGGGGCAGGGGCCGCGCGGGTCTATGGCTACACCTTC
clone_size: .; v_call: TRBV18; j_call: TRBJ2-7; d_call: TRBD1; cdr3_aa: CASSPTLGQSYEQYF; cdr3_nt: TGTGCCAGCTCACCTACCTTGGGACAGTCCTACGAGCAGTACTTC
clone_size: .; v_call: TRBV18; j_call: TRBJ2-7; d_call: .; cdr3_aa: CASSIADPPYEQYF; cdr3_nt: TGTGCCAGCTCAATCGCGGACCCCCCCTACGAGCAGTACTTC
clone_size: .; v_call: TRBV6-5; j_call: TRBJ1-1; d_call: .; cdr3_aa: CASSYQNMNTEAFF; cdr3_nt: TGTGCCAGCAGTTACCAGAACATGAACACTGAAGCTTTCTTT
clone_size: .; v_call: TRBV18; j_call: TRBJ2-2; d_call: .; cdr3_aa: CASSPRSGELFF; cdr3_nt: TGTGCCAGCTCACCACGGTCCGGGGAGCTGTTTTTT
clone_size: .; v_call: TRBV5-4; j_call: TRBJ2-3; d_call: .; cdr3_aa: CASTPRGGTDTQYF; cdr3_nt: TGTGCCAGCACCCCCAGGGGTGGGACAGATACGCAGTATTTT
clone_size: .; v_call: TRBV7-3; j_call: TRBJ2-7; d_call: TRBD2; cdr3_aa: CASSKTSGRQSFYEQYF; cdr3_nt: TGTGCCAGCAGCAAGACTAGCGGGAGACAATCTTTCTACGAGCAGTACTTC
clone_size: .; v_call: TRBV7-2; j_call: TRBJ1-2; d_call: .; cdr3_aa: CASSSVLGRGDYGYTF; cdr3_nt: TGTGCCAGCAGCTCAGTCCTGGGCAGGGGAGACTATGGCTACACCTTC
clone_size: .; v_call: TRBV15; j_call: TRBJ2-3; d_call: .; cdr3_aa: CATSTQRPGTDTQYF; cdr3_nt: TGTGCCACCAGCACTCAGCGTCCGGGCACAGATACGCAGTATTTT
clone_size: .; v_call: TRBV18; j_call: TRBJ2-6; d_call: .; cdr3_aa: CASSLKWEAGANVLTF; cdr3_nt: TGTGCCAGCTCATTAAAGTGGGAGGCTGGGGCCAACGTCCTGACTTTC
clone_size: .; v_call: TRBV14; j_call: TRBJ2-7; d_call: TRBD2; cdr3_aa: CASSLFGGGEQYF; cdr3_nt: TGTGCCAGCAGCCTCTTTGGCGGGGGCGAGCAGTACTTC
clone_size: .; v_call: TRBV6-1; j_call: TRBJ2-5; d_call: TRBD2; cdr3_aa: CASSGRTSGQETQYF; cdr3_nt: TGTGCCAGCAGTGGAAGGACTAGCGGCCAAGAGACCCAGTACTTC
clone_size: .; v_call: TRBV7-9; j_call: TRBJ2-7; d_call: .; cdr3_aa: CASSPPTRYEQYF; cdr3_nt: TGTGCCAGCAGCCCACCGACAAGATACGAGCAGTACTTC
clone_size: .; v_call: TRBV4-3; j_call: TRBJ2-6; d_call: .; cdr3_aa: CASSQGSLSGANVLTF; cdr3_nt: TGCGCCAGCAGCCAAGGCAGTCTCTCTGGGGCCAACGTCCTGACTTTC
clone_size: .; v_call: TRBV5-1; j_call: TRBJ2-5; d_call: .; cdr3_aa: CASSDPPGETQYF; cdr3_nt: TGCGCCAGCAGTGATCCCCCCGGAGAGACCCAGTACTTC
clone_size: .; v_call: TRBV5-1; j_call: TRBJ2-7; d_call: .; cdr3_aa: CASSLRTGYEQYF; cdr3_nt: TGCGCCAGCAGCTTGAGGACCGGGTACGAGCAGTACTTC
clone_size: few; v_call: TRBV7-2; j_call: TRBJ1-2; d_call: .; cdr3_aa: CASSLSSGSYGYTF; cdr3_nt: TGTGCCAGCAGCTTAAGCTCAGGGTCCTATGGCTACACCTTC
clone_size: .; v_call: TRBV10-3; j_call: TRBJ2-7; d_call: .; cdr3_aa: CAISESTWPTIPYEQYF; cdr3_nt: TGTGCCATCAGTGAGTCGACTTGGCCCACAATACCCTACGAGCAGTACTTC
clone_size: .; v_call: TRBV7-7; j_call: TRBJ2-5; d_call: .; cdr3_aa: CASSPHPQETQYF; cdr3_nt: TGTGCCAGCAGCCCCCACCCTCAAGAGACCCAGTACTTC
clone_size: .; v_call: TRBV2; j_call: TRBJ2-7; d_call: .; cdr3_aa: CASSEGEQYF; cdr3_nt: TGTGCCAGCAGTGAAGGGGAGCAGTACTTC
clone_size: .; v_call: TRBV5-1; j_call: TRBJ1-1; d_call: .; cdr3_aa: CASKDRLSNTEAFF; cdr3_nt: TGCGCCAGCAAAGACAGACTTTCCAACACTGAAGCTTTCTTT
clone_size: .; v_call: TRBV6-4; j_call: TRBJ2-3; d_call: TRBD2; cdr3_aa: CASSVAGAVDTQYF; cdr3_nt: TGTGCCAGCAGTGTAGCGGGAGCGGTAGATACGCAGTATTTT
clone_size: .; v_call: TRBV19; j_call: TRBJ2-1; d_call: .; cdr3_aa: CASKNSARSSYNEQFF; cdr3_nt: TGTGCCAGTAAGAATAGCGCCAGGAGCTCCTACAATGAGCAGTTCTTC
clone_size: .; v_call: TRBV19; j_call: TRBJ2-1; d_call: .; cdr3_aa: CASTGTPPFEQFF; cdr3_nt: TGTGCCAGTACTGGGACCCCTCCTTTTGAGCAGTTCTTC
clone_size: once; v_call: TRBV18; j_call: TRBJ2-3; d_call: TRBD2; cdr3_aa: CASSLVGTSGPTQGSTDTQYF; cdr3_nt: TGTGCCAGCTCACTCGTCGGGACTAGCGGGCCAACGCAAGGGAGCACAGATACGCAGTATTTT
clone_size: .; v_call: TRBV28; j_call: TRBJ2-7; d_call: .; cdr3_aa: CASSLSGLEQYF; cdr3_nt: TGTGCCAGCAGTTTATCAGGGCTCGAGCAGTACTTC
clone_size: .; v_call: TRBV5-1; j_call: TRBJ2-5; d_call: TRBD2; cdr3_aa: CASSSHSGRVRETQYF; cdr3_nt: TGCGCCAGCAGCTCCCATAGCGGGAGAGTGAGGGAGACCCAGTACTTC
clone_size: .; v_call: TRBV7-9; j_call: TRBJ2-3; d_call: .; cdr3_aa: CASSSTGSTDTQYF; cdr3_nt: TGTGCCAGCAGCTCCACAGGAAGCACAGATACGCAGTATTTT
clone_size: .; v_call: TRBV7-9; j_call: TRBJ1-1; d_call: .; cdr3_aa: CASSLERGTEAFF; cdr3_nt: TGTGCCAGCAGCTTAGAGCGGGGGACTGAAGCTTTCTTT
clone_size: .; v_call: TRBV2; j_call: TRBJ2-3; d_call: .; cdr3_aa: CALTAESTDTQYF; cdr3_nt: TGTGCCCTCACAGCGGAAAGCACAGATACGCAGTATTTT
clone_size: .; v_call: TRBV5-1; j_call: TRBJ1-1; d_call: .; cdr3_aa: CASSLGQSGSFF; cdr3_nt: TGCGCCAGCAGCTTGGGACAGTCTGGTTCTTTCTTT
clone_size: .; v_call: TRBV29-1; j_call: TRBJ2-5; d_call: .; cdr3_aa: CSVVKGTRETQYF; cdr3_nt: TGCAGCGTTGTTAAGGGTACGAGGGAGACCCAGTACTTC
clone_size: .; v_call: TRBV27; j_call: TRBJ1-1; d_call: .; cdr3_aa: CASSLSGVEAFF; cdr3_nt: TGTGCCAGCAGTTTATCGGGGGTAGAAGCTTTCTTT